These 29 T cell receptor beta chains were all obtained from the same sample, sequenced in a study of cytomegalovirus exposure and HLA in healthy donors. With 60 Vbeta and 13 Jbeta primers, the PCR was carried out. Data came from immunoSEQ multiplex PCR; TCRdb stores just in-frame clones and leaves some out. The repertoire holds about 140,000 clones, about four fifths seen once, with approximately 4.1% in the top ten. The sequenced sample was PBMCs. These receptor sequences come from a man in his forties in good health and CMV-seronegative.

The chain carries TRBV27 and TRBJ2-7; 8 bases line up with TRBD1. Germline V CDR1 and CDR2: MNHEY, SMNVEV (reference sequence). The CDR3 runs to 12 residues. The junction had 4 bases not matched to a gene; V was cut back by 5 bases and J by 7 bases. The CDR3 spells CASSPRTGEQYF. CDR3 sequence (DNA): TGTGCCAGCAGTCCTAGGACAGGGGAGCAGTACTTC.

The gene calls are TRBV28 and TRBJ2-2, with 8 nucleotides matching TRBD1. The CDR3 has 13 residues. CDR1 and CDR2 (germline): MDHEN, SYDVKM. J lost 9 bases, V lost 2 bases, and 2 bases had no gene match. DNA of the CDR3: TGTGCCAGCAGTTTACGGGACAGGCGGGAGCTGTTTTTT. Its translation is CASSLRDRRELFF.

The gene calls are TRBV27 and TRBJ2-3; 10 bases are a match to TRBD1. The CDR3 is 15 amino acids. Per the germline V gene, CDR1 is MNHEY and CDR2 is SMNVEV (reference sequence). V shed 6 bases and J 3 bases; nucleotides not matched to a gene: 6. CDR3 DNA: TGTGCCAGCAGCCATGGACAGGGGGTTACAGATACGCAGTATTTT. This gives the protein CASSHGQGVTDTQYF.

The chain couples TRBV6-5 to TRBJ1-1; D unclear. The V and J ends lost 0 bases and 7 bases respectively, with 12 bases between them. The V gene's germline CDR1 is MNHEY and CDR2 SVGAGI. CDR3 size: 14 residues. CDR3 bases: TGTGCCAGCAGTTACTCACCGGCGGCGTTTGAAGCTTTCTTT. Translation: CASSYSPAAFEAFF.

This rearrangement joins TRBV30 to TRBJ1-1; unclear D gene. The length of the CDR3 is 12 residues. Trimming left V 2 bases short and J 1 base short, with 5 bases between. The V gene's germline CDR1 is GTSNPN and CDR2 SVGIG (reference sequence). CDR3 DNA: TGTGCCTGGAGTCCGGGGAACACTGAAGCTTTCTTT. Its protein product is CAWSPGNTEAFF.

The chain uses TRBV9 and TRBJ1-1, with TRBD1 identical over 9 bases. Germline V lookup: CDR1 SGDLS, CDR2 YYNGEE. Unmatched junction bases numbered 9, after V lost 0 bases and J lost 3 bases. The CDR3 consists of 17 residues. The CDR3 DNA sequence: TGTGCCAGCAGCGTAGGGGACAGGGCTATCGAGGACACTGAAGCTTTCTTT. Translation gives CASSVGDRAIEDTEAFF.

The chain couples TRBV6-5 to TRBJ1-4; a possible D gene is TRBD1 (5 bases). The CDR3 totals 14 residues. The V gene's germline CDR1 is MNHEY and CDR2 SVGAGI. V was cut by 5 bases and J by 8 bases, with 15 bases left in between. The CDR3 DNA reads TGTGCCAGCAGTAGGGGTGCAGAGAAAGAAAAACTGTTTTTT. This encodes CASSRGAEKEKLFF.

This clone was seen once. The chain uses TRBV5-1 and TRBJ2-5, with D maybe TRBD1 (6 bases). The DNA matches TRBJ2-7 better at its end, which makes the J call doubtful. The germline gives CDR1 SGHRS, CDR2 YFSETQ. CDR3 length: 14 amino acids. CDR3: CASSLEQGSYEQYF. CDR3 nucleotides: TGCGCCAGCAGCTTGGAACAGGGATCCTACGAGCAGTACTTC.

The rearrangement uses TRBV19 and TRBJ2-7; 9 bases fit TRBD1. Unmatched junction bases numbered 4, after V lost 4 bases and J lost 3 bases. The CDR3 runs to 14 residues. CDR1 is LNHDA, CDR2 SQIVND, per germline (reference sequence). CDR3 sequence: CASSRGQGNYEQYF. The CDR3 region has the DNA TGTGCCAGTAGTAGGGGACAGGGAAACTACGAGCAGTACTTC. Supplemented by reference TRBV19 and TRBJ2-7, the full variable domain reads DGGITQSPKYLFRKEGQNVTLSCEQNLNHDAMYWYRQDPGQGLRLIYYSQIVNDFQKGDIAEGYSVSREKKESFPLTVTSAQKNPTAFYLCASSRGQGNYEQYFGPGTRLTVT.

The V call is TRBV6-4, the J call TRBJ1-5; no definite D call. The CDR3 is 14 amino acids. CDR1 is MRHNA, CDR2 SNTAGT, per germline. Trimming took 3 bases from V and 1 from J, leaving 7 bases between them. In nucleotides, the CDR3 is TGTGCCAGCAGTGATCACGGGAGCAATCAGCCCCAGCATTTT. It codes for CASSDHGSNQPQHF.

The CDR3 DNA reads as TGTGCCAGCCGTCTAGCGGCTAGCGGCCTCACCGGGGAGCTGTTTTTT. It encodes CASRLAASGLTGELFF. The chain has TRBV5-4 and TRBJ2-2; 7 bases match TRBD2. This CDR3 has 16 amino acids. Germline V gene sequence: CDR1 SGHNT, CDR2 YYREEE (reference sequence). V lost 7 bases and J lost 4; bases outside the gene matches: 13.

CDR3 in DNA: TGTGCCAGCTCAGCGGAACAAGAGACCCAGTACTTC. This translates into CASSAEQETQYF. The gene calls are TRBV18 and TRBJ2-5; D remains ambiguous. Trimming stripped 5 bases from V and 2 bases from J, with 6 bases between. Germline-derived CDR1 and CDR2 are KGHSH and LQKENI. The CDR3 contains 12 residues.

The chain links TRBV27 to TRBJ2-2; unclear D gene. Germline V lookup: CDR1 MNHEY, CDR2 SMNVEV (reference sequence). The CDR3 contains 12 residues. Trimming removed 5 bases from V and 2 bases from J, with 3 bases in between. CDR3 amino acids: CASSLNTGELFF. Here the CDR3 DNA reads TGTGCCAGCAGTCTTAACACCGGGGAGCTGTTTTTT.

This chain joins TRBV7-2 and TRBJ1-1; weak D call: TRBD1 (6 bases). Deletions cut 1 base from V and 8 bases from J, with 14 bases between. The CDR3 length is 14 residues. The V gene's germline CDR1 is SGHTA and CDR2 FQGNSA. The CDR3 here is CASSLEGRQAEAFF. CDR3 DNA sequence: TGTGCCAGCAGCTTAGAGGGGAGACAGGCGGAAGCTTTCTTT. Looking up the rest from reference TRBV7-2 and TRBJ1-1 gives the full variable domain: GAGVSQSPSNKVTEKGKDVELRCDPISGHTALYWYRQSLGQGLEFLIYFQGNSAPDKSGLPSDRFSAERTGGSVSTLTIQRTQQEDSAVYLCASSLEGRQAEAFFGQGTRLTVV.

The chain links TRBV27 to TRBJ2-7; perhaps TRBD1 as D (6 bases). Trimming cost V 5 bases and J 2 bases, with 16 bases left between them. Germline V gene lookup returns CDR1 MNHEY and CDR2 SMNVEV (reference sequence). This CDR3 is 15 amino acids long. This CDR3 reads CASSSYRELTYEQYF. The CDR3 bases are TGTGCCAGCAGTAGCTACAGGGAGCTGACCTACGAGCAGTACTTC.

This clone was counted a single time. The rearrangement links TRBV9 to TRBJ2-7, with D perhaps TRBD2 (6 bases). Germline CDR1 and CDR2: SGDLS and YYNGEE. The length of the CDR3 is 13 residues. Between the trimmed V and J ends, which lost 3 bases and 4 bases, there was a span of 11 bases. This CDR3 reads CASSGGLSYEQYF. The CDR3 DNA sequence: TGTGCCAGCAGCGGCGGACTATCATACGAGCAGTACTTC.

This sequence joins TRBV19 and TRBJ1-3, with unresolved D. The CDR3 is 16 residues long. Germline V gene data show CDR1 as LNHDA and CDR2 as SQIVND (reference sequence). V was cut by 5 bases and J by 0 bases, with 14 bases left in between. The CDR3 protein is CASSLGLMSSGNTIYF. CDR3 bases: TGTGCCAGTAGTCTCGGACTGATGAGCTCTGGAAACACCATATATTTT.

This chain uses TRBV5-4 with TRBJ1-5; 7 bases match TRBD1. With V trimmed by 4 bases and J by 0 bases, 4 bases remained unmatched. The CDR3 consists of 15 residues. CDR1 and CDR2 (germline): SGHNT, YYREEE (reference sequence). The CDR3 here is CASSVQGNSNQPQHF. CDR3 nucleotide sequence: TGTGCCAGCAGCGTACAGGGGAATAGCAATCAGCCCCAGCATTTT.

The chain employs TRBV30 and TRBJ2-5; weak D call: TRBD1 (5 bases). Germline CDR1 GTSNPN, CDR2 SVGIG (reference sequence). The CDR3 contains 15 residues. The ends were cut back, 2 bases at V and 5 bases at J, with 18 bases in the middle. The CDR3 DNA reads TGTGCCTGGAGTAGAAGTGCAGGGCGAATGGAGACCCAGTACTTC. It specifies CAWSRSAGRMETQYF.

The chain combines TRBV7-2 with TRBJ1-4, with D unresolved. CDR3 size: 14 residues. Germline CDR1 reads SGHTA; CDR2 reads FQGNSA. V dropped 1 base and J dropped 6 bases, with 9 bases sitting between them. CDR3 sequence (DNA): TGTGCCAGCAGCTTAGTTGGAGGAGATGAAAAACTGTTTTTT. Its protein is CASSLVGGDEKLFF.

The chain employs TRBV2 and TRBJ1-1; no clear D. This CDR3 spans 20 amino acids. From germline, CDR1 is SNHLY and CDR2 FYNNEI. The germline V and J ends were trimmed by 7 bases and 1 base, with 31 bases remaining between them. The CDR3 loop reads CASMPRRPTTGEQRNTEAFF. CDR3 DNA sequence: TGTGCCAGCATGCCGAGGAGGCCCACCACCGGAGAGCAGCGGAACACTGAAGCTTTCTTT.

The rearrangement links TRBV7-7 to TRBJ2-7; TRBD1 agrees at 10 bases. CDR1 and CDR2 (germline): SSHAT, FNYEAQ (reference sequence). The CDR3 runs to 14 residues. V shed 3 bases, J shed 4 bases, and the junction held 3 bases outside the gene matches. The CDR3 loop is CASSFRQGAYEQYF. The DNA of the CDR3 is TGTGCCAGCAGCTTTAGACAGGGGGCTTACGAGCAGTACTTC.

The V and J genes are TRBV27 and TRBJ2-2; tentative D call: TRBD1 (5 bases). Germline CDR1 is MNHEY and CDR2 is SMNVEV (reference sequence). V shed 4 bases and J shed 4 bases, with 7 bases lying between them. The CDR3 has 13 residues. This CDR3 reads CASSWTSTGELFF. The CDR3 DNA reads TGTGCCAGCAGTTGGACAAGCACCGGGGAGCTGTTTTTT.

The rearrangement links TRBV27 to TRBJ1-3; maybe TRBD1 (5 bases). The V and J ends lost 7 bases and 0 bases respectively, with 16 bases between them. The CDR3 spans 16 residues. The germline V gene has CDR1 MNHEY and CDR2 SMNVEV (reference sequence). Here the CDR3 reads CASTLTGVGSGNTIYF. CDR3 DNA sequence: TGTGCCAGCACCCTTACGGGGGTGGGCTCTGGAAACACCATATATTTT.

This chain uses TRBV5-1 with TRBJ2-1, with 9 bases identical to TRBD1. With V trimmed by 1 base and J by 2 bases, 4 bases remained unmatched. This CDR3 is 16 amino acids long. The germline gives CDR1 SGHRS, CDR2 YFSETQ. The DNA of the CDR3 is TGCGCCAGCAGCTTGACAGGGGGCCGGACCTACAATGAGCAGTTCTTC. Its translation: CASSLTGGRTYNEQFF.

The rearrangement links TRBV5-6 to TRBJ2-1; TRBD1 matches 10 bases. V lost 4 bases and J lost 7; bases outside the gene matches: 14. Germline V gene data show CDR1 as SGHDT and CDR2 as YYEEEE. CDR3 length: 17 amino acids. The CDR3 here is CASSTRDRGLMGNEQFF. CDR3 DNA sequence: TGTGCCAGCAGCACCCGGGACAGGGGACTGATGGGGAATGAGCAGTTCTTC.

A note on this clone: No DNA is shown, since the ends of the CDR3 on it are uncertain; the CDR3 is the one TCRdb lists. The genes are TRBV27 and TRBJ1-5; TRBD1, the table's D call, was not compared with the DNA. From its first to its last residue, the CDR3 has 19 amino acids. Per germline, CDR1 MNHEY and CDR2 SMNVEV (reference sequence). The CDR3 loop is CASSFRARDRGTAGQPQHF.

The rearrangement links TRBV7-2 to TRBJ1-1; 11 bases are a match to TRBD1. Germline values: CDR1 SGHTA, CDR2 FQGNSA. This CDR3 has 15 residues. The V gene end was trimmed by 0 bases and the J gene end by 6 bases; junction bases not matched to a gene: 3. The CDR3 protein is CASSLAGTGGSEAFF. Written as DNA, the CDR3 is TGTGCCAGCAGCTTAGCGGGGACAGGGGGATCTGAAGCTTTCTTT.

The chain couples TRBV19 to TRBJ2-7, with a tentative D call TRBD1 (6 bases). The CDR3 consists of 13 residues. Trimming cost V 3 bases and J 4 bases, with 10 bases left between them. Germline CDR1 LNHDA, CDR2 SQIVND (reference sequence). CDR3 sequence: CASSISRGYEQYF. CDR3 nucleotide sequence: TGTGCCAGTAGTATCTCCAGGGGTTACGAGCAGTACTTC.